This T cell receptor beta chain was profiled in a study of follicular helper T cells after annual influenza vaccination. Overall study: Blood was drawn on days 0, 7 and 28 after vaccination. Across the 2013-2014, 2014-2015 and 2015-2016 vaccination seasons, some subjects were resampled.

Produced via immunoSEQ multiplex PCR; TCRdb's table is partial and in-frame only. The sample shows some 1,000 clones, 80% to 85% of them seen only once. The CDR3 runs to 16 residues. J gave up 11 bases and V 2 bases, and 12 bases lay outside the gene matches. Per the germline V gene, CDR1 is LGHNA and CDR2 is YSLEER. Time point described: 2015-2016 season, pre-vaccination. Adults received seasonal inactivated influenza vaccine, with sorted blood CD4 subsets sequenced before and after. The specimen comprised CXCR5+ CD38+ circulating T follicular helper cells from blood, sampled on the day of influenza vaccination. As for subset: circulating Tfh, non-naive CD4+CXCR5+PD-1+ (ICOS+CD38+ or ICOS-CD38-). This TCR derives from an adult who received the influenza vaccine. The chain has TRBV4-3 and TRBJ1-6; 7 bases agree with TRBD1. This CDR3 reads CASSQNPPGQLAPLHF. As DNA, the CDR3 is TGCGCCAGCAGCCAAAACCCACCGGGACAGTTGGCACCCCTCCACTTT.